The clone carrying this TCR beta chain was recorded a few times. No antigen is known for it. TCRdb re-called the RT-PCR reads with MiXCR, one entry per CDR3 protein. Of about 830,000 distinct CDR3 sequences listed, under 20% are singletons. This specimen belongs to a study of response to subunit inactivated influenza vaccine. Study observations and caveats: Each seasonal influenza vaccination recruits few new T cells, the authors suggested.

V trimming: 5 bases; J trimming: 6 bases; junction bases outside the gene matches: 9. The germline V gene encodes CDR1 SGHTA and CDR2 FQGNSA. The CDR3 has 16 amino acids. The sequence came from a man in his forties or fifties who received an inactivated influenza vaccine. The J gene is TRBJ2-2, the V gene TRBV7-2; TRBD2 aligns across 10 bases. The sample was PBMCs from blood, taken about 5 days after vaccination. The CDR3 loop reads CASSQRGGVDAGELFF. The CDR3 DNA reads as TGTGCCAGCAGCCAGCGGGGGGGCGTGGATGCCGGGGAGCTGTTTTTT.